What follows is one T cell receptor (beta chain) and its context. No antigen is known for it. This record comes from a study of brain metastases from non-small cell lung cancer. The germline V gene has CDR1 SGDLS and CDR2 YYNGEE. V was cut by 3 bases and J by 3 bases, with 17 bases left in between. The CDR3 covers 16 residues. Sequencing used immunoSEQ multiplex PCR; TCRdb keeps in-frame clones, though not all of them. The table has roughly 540 clones, 85% seen once. Points from the study as a whole: In roughly 64% of brain metastases, T-cell clones were expanded compared with matched primary tumors. Fewer infiltrating T cells were found in brain metastases than primaries. Brain metastases shared most TCR repertoire with primaries, with sparse T cells.

Input material: tissue from a brain metastasis. The sequence came from a donor at least 40 years old with non-small cell lung cancer. This chain joins TRBV9 and TRBJ2-3; TRBD2 might be the D (5 bases). The DNA for the CDR3 is TGTGCCAGCAGCGCCTTACAACTTTCGGGAACAGATACGCAGTATTTT. Its protein product is CASSALQLSGTDTQYF. The full variable domain, with the rest looked up from reference TRBV9 and TRBJ2-3, is DSGVTQTPKHLITATGQRVTLRCSPRSGDLSVYWYQQSLDQGLQFLIQYYNGEERAKGNILERFSAQQFPDLHSELNLSSLELGDSALYFCASSALQLSGTDTQYFGPGTRLTVL.